This T cell receptor (beta chain) originates from a study of blood T cells in healthy people across ages. The CDR3 is 16 residues long. Germline V CDR1 and CDR2: MNHEY, SMNVEV (reference sequence). The V gene end was trimmed by 6 bases and the J gene end by 2 bases; junction bases not matched to a gene: 7. Primed by a sample-barcoded 5' primer and a J-beta primer mix, a second PCR proceeded for roughly 7 to 11 cycles. TCRdb reprocessed the 5' RACE reads with MiXCR, giving one entry per CDR3 protein. This sample carries some 1.4 million distinct CDR3 sequences, 42% of them seen once, and the ten largest clones take under 8%.

The sequence derives from a woman between 18 and 29 years old in good health. Input material: blood. The J gene is TRBJ2-5, the V gene TRBV27; 12 bases are a match to TRBD2. CDR3 residues: CASSKGLAGFQETQYF. Here the CDR3 DNA reads TGTGCCAGCAGCAAAGGACTAGCGGGATTTCAAGAGACCCAGTACTTC.